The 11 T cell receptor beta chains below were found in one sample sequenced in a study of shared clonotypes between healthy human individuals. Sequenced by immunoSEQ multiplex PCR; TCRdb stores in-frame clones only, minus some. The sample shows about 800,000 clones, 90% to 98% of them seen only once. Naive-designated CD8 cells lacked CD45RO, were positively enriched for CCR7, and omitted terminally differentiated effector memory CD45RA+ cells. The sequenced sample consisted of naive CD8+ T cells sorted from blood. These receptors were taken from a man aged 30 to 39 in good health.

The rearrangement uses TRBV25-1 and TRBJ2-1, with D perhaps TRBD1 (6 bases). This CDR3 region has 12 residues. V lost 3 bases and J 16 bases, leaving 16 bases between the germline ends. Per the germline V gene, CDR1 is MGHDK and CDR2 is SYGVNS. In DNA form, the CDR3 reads TGTGCCAGCAGTGAGGACAGCCAGATTCTATTCTTC. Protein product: CASSEDSQILFF.

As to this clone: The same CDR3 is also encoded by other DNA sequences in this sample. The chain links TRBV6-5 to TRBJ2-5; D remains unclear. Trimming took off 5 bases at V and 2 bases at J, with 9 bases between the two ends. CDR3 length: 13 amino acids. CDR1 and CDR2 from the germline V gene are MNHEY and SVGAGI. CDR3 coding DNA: TGTGCCAGCAGTCACGGTAGTCAAGAGACCCAGTACTTC. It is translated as CASSHGSQETQYF.

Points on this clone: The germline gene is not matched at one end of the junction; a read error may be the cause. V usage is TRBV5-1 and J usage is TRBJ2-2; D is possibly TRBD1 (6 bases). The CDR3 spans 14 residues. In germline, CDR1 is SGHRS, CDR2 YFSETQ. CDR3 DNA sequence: TGCGTCAGCAGCCCGGGACAAAACACCGGGGAGCTGTTTTTT. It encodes CVSSPGQNTGELFF.

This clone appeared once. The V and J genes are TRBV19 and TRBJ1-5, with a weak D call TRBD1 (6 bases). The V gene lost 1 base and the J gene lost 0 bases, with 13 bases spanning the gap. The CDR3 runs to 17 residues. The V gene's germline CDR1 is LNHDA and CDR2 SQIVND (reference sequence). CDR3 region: CASSIGTDLYSNQPQHF. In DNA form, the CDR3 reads TGTGCCAGTAGTATAGGGACAGATTTATATAGCAATCAGCCCCAGCATTTT.

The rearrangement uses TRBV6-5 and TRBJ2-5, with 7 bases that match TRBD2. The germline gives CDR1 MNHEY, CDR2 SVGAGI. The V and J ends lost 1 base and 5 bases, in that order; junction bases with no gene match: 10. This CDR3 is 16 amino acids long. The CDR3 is CASSYLWEGLLETQYF. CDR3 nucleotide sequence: TGTGCCAGCAGTTACTTGTGGGAGGGCCTATTGGAGACCCAGTACTTC.

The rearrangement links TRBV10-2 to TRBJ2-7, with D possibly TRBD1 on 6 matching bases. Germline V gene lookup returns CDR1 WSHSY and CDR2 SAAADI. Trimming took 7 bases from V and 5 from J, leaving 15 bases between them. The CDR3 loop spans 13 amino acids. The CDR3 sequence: CASTWTVAHEQYF. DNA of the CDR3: TGCGCCAGCACCTGGACAGTGGCCCACGAGCAGTACTTC.

The CDR3 DNA sequence: TGCGCCAGCAGCCAAGACAGGGGACTCAGGCCCAACACCGGGGAGCTGTTTTTT. Protein product: CASSQDRGLRPNTGELFF. The V gene is TRBV4-1, the J gene TRBJ2-2; the D gene could be TRBD1 or TRBD2 (6 bases each). V lost 0 bases and J lost 2, with 16 bases in between. This CDR3 comprises 18 residues. The germline gives CDR1 MGHRA, CDR2 YSYEKL.

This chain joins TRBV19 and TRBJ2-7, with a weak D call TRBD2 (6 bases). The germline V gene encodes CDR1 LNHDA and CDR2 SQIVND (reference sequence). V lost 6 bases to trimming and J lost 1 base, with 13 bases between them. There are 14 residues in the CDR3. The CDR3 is CASRASSGSYEQYF. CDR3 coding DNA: TGTGCCAGTAGAGCCAGTAGCGGTTCCTACGAGCAGTACTTC.

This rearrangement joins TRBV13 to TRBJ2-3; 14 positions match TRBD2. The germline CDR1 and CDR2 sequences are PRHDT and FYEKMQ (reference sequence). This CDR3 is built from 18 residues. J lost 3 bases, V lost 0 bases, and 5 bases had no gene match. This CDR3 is CASSLGTSGRAETDTQYF. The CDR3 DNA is TGTGCCAGCAGCTTAGGGACTAGCGGGAGGGCGGAAACAGATACGCAGTATTTT.

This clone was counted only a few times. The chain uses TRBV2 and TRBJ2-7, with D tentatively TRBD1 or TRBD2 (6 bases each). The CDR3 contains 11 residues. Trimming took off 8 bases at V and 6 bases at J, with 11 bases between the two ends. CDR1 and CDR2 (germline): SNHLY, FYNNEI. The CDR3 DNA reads TGTGCCAGCTTAAAGGGGGGCGAGCAGTACTTC. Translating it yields CASLKGGEQYF.

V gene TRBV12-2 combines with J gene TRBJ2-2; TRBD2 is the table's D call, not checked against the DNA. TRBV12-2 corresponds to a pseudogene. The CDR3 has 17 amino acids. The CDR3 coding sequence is TGTGCAAGTCGCTTAGTTGAAGCGGGAGTGAACACCGGGGAGCTGTTTTTT. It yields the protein CASRLVEAGVNTGELFF.